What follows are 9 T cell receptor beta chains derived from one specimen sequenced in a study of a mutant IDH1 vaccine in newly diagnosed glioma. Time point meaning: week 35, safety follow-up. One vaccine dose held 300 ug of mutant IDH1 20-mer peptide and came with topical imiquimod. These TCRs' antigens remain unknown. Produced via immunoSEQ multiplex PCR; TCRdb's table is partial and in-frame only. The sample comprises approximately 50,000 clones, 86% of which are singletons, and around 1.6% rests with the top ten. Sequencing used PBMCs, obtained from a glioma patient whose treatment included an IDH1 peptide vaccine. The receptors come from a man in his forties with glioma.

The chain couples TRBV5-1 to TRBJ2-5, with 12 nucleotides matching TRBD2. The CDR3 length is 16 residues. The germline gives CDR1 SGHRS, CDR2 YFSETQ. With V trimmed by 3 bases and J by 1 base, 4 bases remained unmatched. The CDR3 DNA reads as TGCGCCAGCAGCTCAGGACTAGCGGGGCCCCAAGAGACCCAGTACTTC. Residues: CASSSGLAGPQETQYF.

The CDR3 is CASSLVNYNEQFF. The CDR3 DNA reads as TGTGCCAGCAGTTTGGTCAATTACAATGAGCAGTTCTTC. The chain carries TRBV28 and TRBJ2-1; no definite D call. Germline CDR1 and CDR2: MDHEN and SYDVKM. CDR3 length: 13 residues. Trimming took off 3 bases at V and 4 bases at J, with 7 bases between the two ends.

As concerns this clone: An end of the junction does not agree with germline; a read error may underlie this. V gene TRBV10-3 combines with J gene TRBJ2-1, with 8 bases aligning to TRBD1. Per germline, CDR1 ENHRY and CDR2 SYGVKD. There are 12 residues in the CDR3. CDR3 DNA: TGCACTACAGGGGGCTCCTACAATGAGCAGTTCTTC. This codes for CTTGGSYNEQFF.

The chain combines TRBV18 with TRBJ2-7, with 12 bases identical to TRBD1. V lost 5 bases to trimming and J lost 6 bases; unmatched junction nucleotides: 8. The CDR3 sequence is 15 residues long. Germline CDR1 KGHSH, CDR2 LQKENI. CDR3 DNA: TGTGCCAGCTCAGGGACCGGGACAGGGGGCGTCGAGCAGTACTTC. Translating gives CASSGTGTGGVEQYF.

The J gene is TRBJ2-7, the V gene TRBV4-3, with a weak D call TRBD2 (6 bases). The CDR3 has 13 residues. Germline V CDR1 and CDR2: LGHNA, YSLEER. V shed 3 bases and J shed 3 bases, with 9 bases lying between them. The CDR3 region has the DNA TGCGCCAGCAGCCATGGACTATACTACGAGCAGTACTTC. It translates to CASSHGLYYEQYF.

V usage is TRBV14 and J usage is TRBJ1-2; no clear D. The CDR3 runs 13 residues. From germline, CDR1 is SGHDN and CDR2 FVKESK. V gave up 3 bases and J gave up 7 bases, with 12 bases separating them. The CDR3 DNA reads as TGTGCCAGCAGCCATTCCAGGTTTGCTGGCTACACCTTC. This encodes CASSHSRFAGYTF.

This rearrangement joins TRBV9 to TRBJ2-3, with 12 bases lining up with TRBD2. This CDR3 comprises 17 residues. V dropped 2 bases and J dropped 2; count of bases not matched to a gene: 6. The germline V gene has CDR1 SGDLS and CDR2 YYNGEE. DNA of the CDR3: TGTGCCAGCAGCGTCCTAGCGGGAGGGCGTTTCACAGATACGCAGTATTTT. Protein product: CASSVLAGGRFTDTQYF.

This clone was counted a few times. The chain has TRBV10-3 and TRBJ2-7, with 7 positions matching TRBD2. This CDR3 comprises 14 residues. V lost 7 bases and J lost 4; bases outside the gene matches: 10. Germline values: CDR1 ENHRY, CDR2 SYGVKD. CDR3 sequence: CAIMAGAFQYEQYF. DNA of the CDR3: TGTGCCATCATGGCGGGAGCTTTCCAATACGAGCAGTACTTC.

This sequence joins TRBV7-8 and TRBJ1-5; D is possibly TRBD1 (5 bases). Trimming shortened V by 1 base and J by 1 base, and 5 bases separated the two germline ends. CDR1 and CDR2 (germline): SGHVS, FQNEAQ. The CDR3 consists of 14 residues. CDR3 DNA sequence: TGTGCCAGCAGCTTAGACAGGAGCAATCAGCCCCAGCATTTT. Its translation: CASSLDRSNQPQHF.